This T cell receptor beta chain was found in a study of Tregs in tolerant kidney transplant recipients. Study in general: Mixed chimerism was transient after nonmyeloablative marrow transplants from related graft donors. General study findings and limits: No direct test of biological reproducibility was done here.

TCRdb's copy holds only in-frame clones and misses some; the assay was immunoSEQ multiplex PCR. The table has about 78,000 clones, around 90% seen once; the top ten hold 0.34%. The germline gives CDR1 GTSNPN, CDR2 SVGIG (reference sequence). V was pared by 0 bases and J by 5 bases, with 8 bases between. The CDR3 sequence is 13 residues long. As concerns this clone: As yet, its antigen is unknown.

The chain has TRBV30 and TRBJ2-1; no firm D call. This sequence originates from a human donor who received a combined kidney and bone marrow transplant. The sample here was Tregs from blood, taken before the transplant. The CDR3 bases are TGTGCCTGGAGTGTACGTACGGACAATGAGCAGTTCTTC. Translating it yields CAWSVRTDNEQFF.